There are a few counts of the clone carrying this T cell receptor (beta chain). Its antigen is not identified. The CDR3 contains 13 residues. Germline assignment: CDR1 SGHNT and CDR2 YYREEE (reference sequence). The V and J ends lost 7 bases and 6 bases, in that order; junction bases with no gene match: 4. The sample belongs to a study of T-cell memory formation after mild COVID-19. Study-level results: Among CD4+ contracting clones, most were CM and EM, and CD8+ ones EMRA. Still unconfirmed is whether the second-wave clones peaking on day 37 recognized SARS-CoV-2.

In TCRdb, the 5' RACE reads were re-called with MiXCR into one record per CDR3 protein. The sample has some 320,000 distinct CDR3 sequences, around a sixth seen once. The gene calls are TRBV5-4 and TRBJ2-2; 9 bases map to TRBD1. The sequencing sample was made of PBMCs or a T cell subset sorted from them (not recorded which). The source is a man younger than 30 who had mild COVID-19 (a few samples of this study predate the infection). Cell type and time point are not known. The CDR3 protein is CASGTGSAGELFF. The DNA of the CDR3 is TGTGCCAGCGGGACAGGGAGCGCCGGGGAGCTGTTTTTT. The complete variable domain, with remaining parts taken from reference TRBV5-4 and TRBJ2-2, reads ETGVTQSPTHLIKTRGQQVTLRCSSQSGHNTVSWYQQALGQGPQFIFQYYREEENGRGNFPPRFSGLQFPNYSSELNVNALELDDSALYLCASGTGSAGELFFGEGSRLTVL.